This T cell receptor (beta chain) originates from a study of read filtering for tumor transcriptome and immune sequencing. About the study: Under ten patients were R-ISS I, about 16 were R-ISS II, about seven were R-ISS III.

Study-level results: The sorted CD138-negative fraction was a mixed bone marrow immune population, not purified T cells.

Molecular barcoded adaptors covering alpha/delta and beta/gamma chains were used on approximately 400 ng RNA. Each CDR3 protein is one row after TCRdb ran MiXCR on the reads. This sample has roughly 130,000 distinct CDR3 sequences; 10% to 15% occur once, and the top ten carry 9.5% to 11%. From germline, CDR1 is WSHSY and CDR2 SAAADI. Trimming stripped 6 bases from V and 6 bases from J, with 11 bases between. The CDR3 is made up of 13 amino acids. This clonotype came up many times. Its antigen remains unidentified. This clonotype was sampled from a donor at least 40 years old with multiple myeloma. The sequencing input was a population of CD138-negative cells sorted from bone marrow. J is TRBJ2-2 and V is TRBV10-2; tentative D call: TRBD1 (6 bases). The CDR3 protein is CASSSRGSGELFF. The CDR3 DNA follows: TGCGCCAGCAGCAGCAGGGGTTCCGGGGAGCTGTTTTTT.